This TCR beta chain was identified in a study of early T cells in non-severe SARS-CoV-2 infection. Study at large: Sequencing input comprised bulk RNA from unsorted whole blood; chain pairing was not available. Study observations and caveats: VDJdb matching skewed toward anti-spike CD8 responses, missing private and CD4 specificities.

The TCR library protocol was used to attach unique molecular identifiers. These identifiers were attached to individual cDNA molecules. MiXCR, applied by TCRdb to the 5' RACE reads, yields one record per CDR3 protein. Counted here are tens of thousands of distinct CDR3 sequences, 10% to 15% occurring once; the ten biggest clones make up about 4.7%. Many counts were recorded for this clonotype. What it binds is not known. CDR3 length: 15 residues. V gave up 1 base and J gave up 3 bases, with 11 bases separating them. CDR1 SGHVS and CDR2 FQNEAQ come from the germline V gene. This TCR came from an adult who was a healthcare worker with PCR-confirmed SARS-CoV-2 infection or an uninfected control (not recorded which). Sequencing used whole blood. This chain joins TRBV7-8 and TRBJ2-3; D is perhaps TRBD1 or TRBD2 (6 bases each). The CDR3 DNA reads TGTGCCAGCAGCTTAGGTCAGGGGAGGACAGATACGCAGTATTTT. Protein: CASSLGQGRTDTQYF.